Listed here are 9 T cell receptor beta chains from one sample, sequenced in a study of shared clonotypes between healthy human individuals. TCRdb's table, derived via immunoSEQ multiplex PCR, lists solely in-frame clones and lacks some. The sample holds about 1 million clones, about 74% seen once. Sequencing used memory CD4+ T cells sorted from blood. Noted subset: CD45RA-negative fraction. The origin of the receptors is a man aged 18 to 29 in good health.

The gene calls are TRBV19 and TRBJ2-7; TRBD1 is a possible D gene (6 bases). This CDR3 has 14 amino acids. V was shortened by 6 bases and J by 1 base, with 13 bases between the two germline ends. Per germline, CDR1 LNHDA and CDR2 SQIVND (reference sequence). CDR3 in amino acids: CASRQTGGSYEQYF. CDR3 sequence (DNA): TGTGCCAGTAGGCAGACAGGAGGATCCTACGAGCAGTACTTC.

The rearrangement joins TRBV4-3 to TRBJ1-1; D remains unclear. Germline-derived CDR1 and CDR2 are LGHNA and YSLEER. CDR3 length equals 16 residues. The V and J ends lost 0 bases and 0 bases respectively, with 11 bases between them. CDR3 coding DNA: TGCGCCAGCAGCCAAGAGGGGTACTGGTTGAACACTGAAGCTTTCTTT. This gives the protein CASSQEGYWLNTEAFF.

The V gene is TRBV29-1, the J gene TRBJ2-3; TRBD2 might be the D (6 bases). V was pared by 6 bases and J by 2 bases, with 12 bases between. The germline V gene has CDR1 SQVTM and CDR2 ANQGSEA. The CDR3 is 13 amino acids. In DNA, the CDR3 is TGCAGCGTCCTGGGGGGATTCACAGATACGCAGTATTTT. Translation gives CSVLGGFTDTQYF.

This chain uses TRBV5-1 with TRBJ2-2, with D perhaps assigned TRBD1 or TRBD2 (6 bases each). Germline V gene sequence: CDR1 SGHRS, CDR2 YFSETQ. V was pared by 0 bases and J by 3 bases, with 12 bases between. The CDR3 consists of 16 residues. The CDR3 sequence: CASSLARGRDTGELFF. The DNA of the CDR3 is TGCGCCAGCAGCTTGGCCCGGGGGCGGGACACCGGGGAGCTGTTTTTT.

The gene calls are TRBV7-3 and TRBJ2-2; tentative D call: TRBD2 (5 bases). V lost 2 bases to trimming and J lost 7 bases, with 11 bases between them. The CDR3 runs 14 residues. Germline lookup yields CDR1 SGHTA and CDR2 FQGTGA. Written as DNA, the CDR3 is TGTGCCAGCAGCTTAGCGGGCCAGAACGGGGAGCTGTTTTTT. Translated: CASSLAGQNGELFF.

The rearrangement uses TRBV2 and TRBJ2-7; 10 nucleotides match TRBD2. The germline V gene has CDR1 SNHLY and CDR2 FYNNEI. Trimming at V came to 6 bases and at J to 0 bases, leaving 5 bases not matched to a gene. The CDR3 consists of 15 residues. CDR3 coding DNA: TGTGCCAGCAGATCTTCTAGCGGGAGCTCCTACGAGCAGTACTTC. This codes for CASRSSSGSSYEQYF.

The CDR3 here is CAISDSYSGNTIYF. The CDR3 DNA follows: TGTGCCATCAGTGACAGCTACTCTGGAAACACCATATATTTT. The genes are TRBV10-3 and TRBJ1-3; no clear D. The length of the CDR3 is 14 residues. In germline, CDR1 is ENHRY, CDR2 SYGVKD. V shed 3 bases and J shed 0 bases, with 6 bases lying between them.

The chain employs TRBV29-1 and TRBJ1-1, with TRBD1 as a possible D gene (5 bases). The germline gives CDR1 SQVTM, CDR2 ANQGSEA. V lost 6 bases and J lost 3, with 8 bases in between. This CDR3 has 11 residues. The CDR3 reads CSVPGHTEAFF. The CDR3 DNA follows: TGCAGCGTCCCGGGGCACACTGAAGCTTTCTTT.

The chain combines TRBV18 with TRBJ2-1, with a tentative D call TRBD2 (5 bases). The CDR3 is 14 amino acids. V was pared by 4 bases and J by 3 bases, with 10 bases between. Germline V CDR1 and CDR2: KGHSH, LQKENI. The CDR3 DNA reads TGTGCCAGCTCACTCACGAGGGTCTACAATGAGCAGTTCTTC. It yields the protein CASSLTRVYNEQFF.